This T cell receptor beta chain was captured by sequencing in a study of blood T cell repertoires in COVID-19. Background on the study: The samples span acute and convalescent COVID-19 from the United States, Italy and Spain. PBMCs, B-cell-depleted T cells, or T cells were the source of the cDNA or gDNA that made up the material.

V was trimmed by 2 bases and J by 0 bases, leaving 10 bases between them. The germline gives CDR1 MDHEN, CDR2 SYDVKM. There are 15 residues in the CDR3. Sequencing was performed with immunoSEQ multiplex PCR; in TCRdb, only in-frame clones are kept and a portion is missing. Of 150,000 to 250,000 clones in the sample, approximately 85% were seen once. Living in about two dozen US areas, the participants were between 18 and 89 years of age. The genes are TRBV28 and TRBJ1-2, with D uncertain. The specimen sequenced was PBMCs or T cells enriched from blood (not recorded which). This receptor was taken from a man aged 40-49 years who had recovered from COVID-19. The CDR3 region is CASSLDGPPNYGYTF. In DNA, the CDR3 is TGTGCCAGCAGTTTAGATGGGCCCCCTAACTATGGCTACACCTTC.